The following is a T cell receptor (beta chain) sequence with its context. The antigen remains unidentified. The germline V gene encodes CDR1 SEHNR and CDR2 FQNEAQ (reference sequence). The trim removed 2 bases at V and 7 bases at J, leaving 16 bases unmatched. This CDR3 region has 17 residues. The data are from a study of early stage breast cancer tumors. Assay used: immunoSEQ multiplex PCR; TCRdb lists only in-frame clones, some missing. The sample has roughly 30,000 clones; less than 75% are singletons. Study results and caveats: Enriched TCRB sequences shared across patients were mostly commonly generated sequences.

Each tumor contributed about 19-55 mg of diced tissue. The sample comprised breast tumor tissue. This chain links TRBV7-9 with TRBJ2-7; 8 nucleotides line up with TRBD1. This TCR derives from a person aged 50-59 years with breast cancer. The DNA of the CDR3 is TGTGCCAGCAGCTTAACGTGGGGGGCAGGGGGCTTAGAAGAGCAGTACTTC. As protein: CASSLTWGAGGLEEQYF. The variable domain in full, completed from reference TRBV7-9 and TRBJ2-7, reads DTGVSQNPRHKITKRGQNVTFRCDPISEHNRLYWYRQTLGQGPEFLTYFQNEAQLEKSRLLSDRFSAERPKGSFSTLEIQRTEQGDSAMYLCASSLTWGAGGLEEQYFGPGTRLTVT.